This entry features one TCR beta chain sequence. Its antigen is undetermined. This entry belongs to a study of shared clonotypes between healthy human individuals. Findings of the study overall: Represented diversity, genetic and exposure-history alike, was limited by few donors.

Several immunoSEQ plates received, in even portions, the genomic DNA of each subset. Only in-frame clones appear in the TCRdb table, and some are missing; sequencing was by immunoSEQ multiplex PCR. Of some 1 million clones listed, around 74% were seen once; the top ten hold 1.4%. Germline-derived CDR1 and CDR2 are ENHRY and SYGVKD. The CDR3 consists of 16 residues. V shed 2 bases and J 4 bases; nucleotides not matched to a gene: 7. The chain recombines TRBV10-3 with TRBJ2-2, with 7 bases identical to TRBD1. This clonotype originated in a man aged 18 to 29 in good health. The sequenced sample consisted of memory CD4+ T cells sorted from blood. Subset denoted: CD45RA-negative fraction. This CDR3 reads CAISERQGFSTGELFF. The CDR3 DNA reads as TGTGCCATCAGTGAGCGACAGGGATTTAGCACCGGGGAGCTGTTTTTT.